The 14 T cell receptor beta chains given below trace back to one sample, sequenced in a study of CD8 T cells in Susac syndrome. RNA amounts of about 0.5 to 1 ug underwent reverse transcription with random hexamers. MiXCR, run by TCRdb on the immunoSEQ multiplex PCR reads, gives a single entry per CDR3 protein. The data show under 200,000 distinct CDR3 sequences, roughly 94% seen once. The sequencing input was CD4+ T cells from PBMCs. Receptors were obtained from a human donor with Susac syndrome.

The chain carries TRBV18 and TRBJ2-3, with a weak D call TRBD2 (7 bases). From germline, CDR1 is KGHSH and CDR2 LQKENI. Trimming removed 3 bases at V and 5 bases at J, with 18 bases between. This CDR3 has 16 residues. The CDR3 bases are TGTGCCAGCTCACCGACGATTTACAGGGAGGGAGATACGCAGTATTTT. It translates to CASSPTIYREGDTQYF.

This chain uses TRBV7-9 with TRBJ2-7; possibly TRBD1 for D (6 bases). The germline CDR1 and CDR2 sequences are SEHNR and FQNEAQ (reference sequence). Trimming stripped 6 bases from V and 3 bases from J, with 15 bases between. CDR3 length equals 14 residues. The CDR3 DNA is TGTGCCAGCAGAACGGACAGAGATCTCTACGAGCAGTACTTC. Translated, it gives CASRTDRDLYEQYF.

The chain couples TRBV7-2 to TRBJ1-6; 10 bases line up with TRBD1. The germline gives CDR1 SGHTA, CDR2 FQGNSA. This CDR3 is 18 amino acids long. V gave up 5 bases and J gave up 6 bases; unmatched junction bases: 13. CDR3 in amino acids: CASSGRPGQGSSNSPLHF. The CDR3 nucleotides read TGTGCCAGCAGCGGACGACCGGGACAGGGGAGCAGTAATTCACCCCTCCACTTT.

CDR3 residues: CASSPLRDSRIYNEQFF. As DNA, the CDR3 is TGTGCCAGCAGCCCCCTCAGGGACTCCAGAATTTACAATGAGCAGTTCTTC. This chain joins TRBV7-2 and TRBJ2-1; D is possibly TRBD2 (6 bases). The germline gives CDR1 SGHTA, CDR2 FQGNSA. Trimming removed 5 bases from V and 4 bases from J, with 21 bases in between. The CDR3 contains 17 residues.

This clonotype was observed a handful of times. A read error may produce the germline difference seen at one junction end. The CDR3 reads CACTRDSGNTIYF. The CDR3, as DNA: TGTGCCTGCACACGGGACTCTGGAAACACTATATATTTT. The chain recombines TRBV30 with TRBJ1-3; tentative D call: TRBD1 (5 bases). The germline CDR1 and CDR2 sequences are GTSNPN and SVGIG (reference sequence). The CDR3 has 13 residues. Together with reference TRBV30 and TRBJ1-3, the CDR3 gives the full variable domain: SQTIHQWPATLVQPVGSPLSLECTVEGTSNPNLYWYRQAAGRGLQLLFYSVGIGQISSEVPQNLSASRPQDRQFILSSKKLLLSDSGFYLCACTRDSGNTIYFGEGSWLTVV.

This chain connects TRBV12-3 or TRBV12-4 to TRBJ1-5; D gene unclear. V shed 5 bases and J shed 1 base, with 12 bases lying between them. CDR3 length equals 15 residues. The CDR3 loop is CASSPGSKSNQPQHF. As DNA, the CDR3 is TGTGCCAGCAGTCCGGGCAGTAAGAGCAATCAGCCCCAGCATTTT.

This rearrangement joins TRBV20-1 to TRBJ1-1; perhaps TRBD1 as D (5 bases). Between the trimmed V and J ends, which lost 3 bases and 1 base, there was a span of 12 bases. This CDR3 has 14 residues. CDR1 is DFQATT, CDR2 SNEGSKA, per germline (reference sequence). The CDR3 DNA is TGCAGTGCTAGTAAGGGCAGGGCGAACACTGAAGCTTTCTTT. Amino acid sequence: CSASKGRANTEAFF.

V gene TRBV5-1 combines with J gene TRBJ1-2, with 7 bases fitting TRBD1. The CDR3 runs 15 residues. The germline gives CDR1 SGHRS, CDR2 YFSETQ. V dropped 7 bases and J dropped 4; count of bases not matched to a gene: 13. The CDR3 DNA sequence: TGCGCCAGCTACCCAACTAAGGGGGCCGGCTATGGCTACACCTTC. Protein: CASYPTKGAGYGYTF.

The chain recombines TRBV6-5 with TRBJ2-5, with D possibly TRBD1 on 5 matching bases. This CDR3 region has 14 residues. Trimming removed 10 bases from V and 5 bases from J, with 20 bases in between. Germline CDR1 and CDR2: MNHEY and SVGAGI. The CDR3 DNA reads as TGTGCCACCGCGTCCTACAGGATCGGGGAGACCCAGTACTTC. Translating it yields CATASYRIGETQYF.

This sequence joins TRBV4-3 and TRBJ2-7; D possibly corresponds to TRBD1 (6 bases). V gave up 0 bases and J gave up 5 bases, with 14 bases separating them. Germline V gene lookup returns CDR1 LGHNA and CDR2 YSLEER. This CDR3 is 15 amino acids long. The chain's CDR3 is CASSQEYRQGNEQYF. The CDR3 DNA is TGCGCCAGCAGCCAAGAGTACCGCCAGGGGAACGAGCAGTACTTC.

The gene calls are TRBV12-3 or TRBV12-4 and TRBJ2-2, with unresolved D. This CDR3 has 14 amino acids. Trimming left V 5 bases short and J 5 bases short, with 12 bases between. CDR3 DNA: TGTGCCAGCAGTCCTTCTACCGGGACCGGGGAGCTGTTTTTT. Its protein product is CASSPSTGTGELFF.

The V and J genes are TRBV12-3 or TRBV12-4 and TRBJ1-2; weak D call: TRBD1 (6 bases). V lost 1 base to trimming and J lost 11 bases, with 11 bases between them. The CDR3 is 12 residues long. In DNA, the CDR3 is TGTGCCAGCAGTTTAGACACAGGGAGGTACACCTTC. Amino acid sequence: CASSLDTGRYTF.

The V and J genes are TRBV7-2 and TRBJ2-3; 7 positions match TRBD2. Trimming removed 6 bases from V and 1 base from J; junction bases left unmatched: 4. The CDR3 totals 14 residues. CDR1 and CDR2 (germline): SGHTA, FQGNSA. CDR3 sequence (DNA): TGTGCCAGCAGTAGAGGGAGGGGCACAGATACGCAGTATTTT. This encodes CASSRGRGTDTQYF.

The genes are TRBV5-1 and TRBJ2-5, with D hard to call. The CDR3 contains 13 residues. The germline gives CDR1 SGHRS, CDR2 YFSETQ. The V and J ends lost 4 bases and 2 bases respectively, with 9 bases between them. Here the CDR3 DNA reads TGCGCCAGCAGCGCCGGCCCACAAGAGACCCAGTACTTC. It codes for CASSAGPQETQYF.